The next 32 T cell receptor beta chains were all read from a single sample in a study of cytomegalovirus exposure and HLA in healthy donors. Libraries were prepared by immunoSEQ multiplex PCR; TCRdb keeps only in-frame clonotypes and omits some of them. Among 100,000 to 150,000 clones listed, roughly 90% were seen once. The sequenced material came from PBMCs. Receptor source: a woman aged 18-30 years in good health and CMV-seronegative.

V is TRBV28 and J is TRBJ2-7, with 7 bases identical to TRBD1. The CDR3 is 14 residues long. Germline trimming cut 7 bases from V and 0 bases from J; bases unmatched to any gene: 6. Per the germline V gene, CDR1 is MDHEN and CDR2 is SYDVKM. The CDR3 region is CASKGQSSSYEQYF. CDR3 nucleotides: TGTGCCAGCAAGGGACAGTCCAGCTCCTACGAGCAGTACTTC.

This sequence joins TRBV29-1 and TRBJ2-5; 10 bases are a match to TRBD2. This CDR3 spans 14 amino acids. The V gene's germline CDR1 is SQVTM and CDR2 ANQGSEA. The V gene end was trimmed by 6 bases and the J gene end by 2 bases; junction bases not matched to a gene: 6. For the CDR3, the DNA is TGCAGCGTCGATCGGACTAGCGGACAAGAGACCCAGTACTTC. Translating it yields CSVDRTSGQETQYF.

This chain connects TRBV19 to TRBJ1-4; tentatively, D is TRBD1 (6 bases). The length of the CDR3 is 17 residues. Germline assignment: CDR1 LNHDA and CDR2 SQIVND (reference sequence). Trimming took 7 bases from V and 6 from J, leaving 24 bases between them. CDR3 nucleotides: TGTGCCAGTAAACGACCAGGGGTTCAGGGGATGGATGAAAAACTGTTTTTT. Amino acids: CASKRPGVQGMDEKLFF.

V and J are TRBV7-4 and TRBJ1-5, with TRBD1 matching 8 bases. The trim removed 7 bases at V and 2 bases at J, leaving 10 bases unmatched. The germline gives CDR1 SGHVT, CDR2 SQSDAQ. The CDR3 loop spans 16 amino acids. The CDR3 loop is CASISDRARGNQPQHF. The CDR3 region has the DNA TGTGCCAGCATCTCGGACAGGGCGAGGGGCAATCAGCCCCAGCATTTT.

CDR3 DNA: TGTGCCAGCAGCCGCGGGACTAGCGGCGACACCGGGGAGCTGTTTTTT. This gives the protein CASSRGTSGDTGELFF. The chain couples TRBV4-2 to TRBJ2-2, with 11 positions matching TRBD2. The CDR3 extends over 16 amino acids. V lost 4 bases, J lost 3 bases, and 4 bases stayed unmatched. Per the germline V gene, CDR1 is LGHNA and CDR2 is YNFKEQ.

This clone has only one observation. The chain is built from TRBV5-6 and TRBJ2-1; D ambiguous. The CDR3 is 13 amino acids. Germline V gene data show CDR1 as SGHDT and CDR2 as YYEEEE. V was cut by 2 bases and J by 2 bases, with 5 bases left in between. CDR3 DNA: TGTGCCAGCAGCTTTGGGCCCTACAATGAGCAGTTCTTC. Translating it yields CASSFGPYNEQFF.

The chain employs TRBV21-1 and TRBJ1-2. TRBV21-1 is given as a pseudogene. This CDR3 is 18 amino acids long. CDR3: CASLRGLEEDWLNYGYTF. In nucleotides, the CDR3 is TGTGCCAGCCTAAGAGGGTTAGAGGAGGATTGGCTTAACTATGGCTACACCTTC.

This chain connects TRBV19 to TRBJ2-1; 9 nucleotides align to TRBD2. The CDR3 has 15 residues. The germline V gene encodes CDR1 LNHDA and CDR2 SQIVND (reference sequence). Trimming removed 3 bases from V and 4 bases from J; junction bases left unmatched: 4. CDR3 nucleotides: TGTGCCAGTAGTATCCCAGCGGGGGGATACAATGAGCAGTTCTTC. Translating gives CASSIPAGGYNEQFF.

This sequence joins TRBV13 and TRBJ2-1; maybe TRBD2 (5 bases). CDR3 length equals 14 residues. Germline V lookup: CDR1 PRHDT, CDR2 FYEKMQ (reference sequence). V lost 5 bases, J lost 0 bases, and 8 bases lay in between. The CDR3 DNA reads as TGTGCCAGCAGCCGGAGGACCTCCTACAATGAGCAGTTCTTC. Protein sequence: CASSRRTSYNEQFF.

CDR3 sequence: CASSEGLGPYEQYF. The CDR3 DNA follows: TGTGCCAGCAGCGAGGGACTAGGGCCCTACGAGCAGTACTTC. The chain links TRBV7-2 to TRBJ2-7; 8 bases match TRBD2. CDR1 and CDR2 (germline): SGHTA, FQGNSA. Germline trimming cut 5 bases from V and 2 bases from J; bases unmatched to any gene: 5. CDR3 length: 14 residues.

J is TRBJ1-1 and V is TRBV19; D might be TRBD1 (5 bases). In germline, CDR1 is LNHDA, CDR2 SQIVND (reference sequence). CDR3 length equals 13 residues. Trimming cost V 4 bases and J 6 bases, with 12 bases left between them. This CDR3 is CASSKGFESEAFF. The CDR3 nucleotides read TGTGCCAGTAGTAAGGGGTTTGAGTCTGAAGCTTTCTTT.

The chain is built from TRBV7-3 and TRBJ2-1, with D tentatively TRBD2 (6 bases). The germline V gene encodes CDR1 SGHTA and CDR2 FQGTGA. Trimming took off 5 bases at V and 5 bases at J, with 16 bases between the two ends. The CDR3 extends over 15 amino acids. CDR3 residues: CASSPTSTQNNEQFF. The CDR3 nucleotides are TGTGCCAGCAGCCCGACTAGTACGCAAAACAATGAGCAGTTCTTC.

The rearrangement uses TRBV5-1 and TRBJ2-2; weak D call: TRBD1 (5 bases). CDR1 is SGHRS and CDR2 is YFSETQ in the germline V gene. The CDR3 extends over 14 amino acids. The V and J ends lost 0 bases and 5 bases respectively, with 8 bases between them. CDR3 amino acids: CASSLGQRTGELFF. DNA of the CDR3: TGCGCCAGCAGCTTGGGACAGAGAACCGGGGAGCTGTTTTTT.

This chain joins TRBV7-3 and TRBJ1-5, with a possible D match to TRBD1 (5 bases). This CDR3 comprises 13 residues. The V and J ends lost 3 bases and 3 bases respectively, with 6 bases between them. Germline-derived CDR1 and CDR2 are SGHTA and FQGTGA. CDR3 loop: CASSLDNNQPQHF. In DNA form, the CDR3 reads TGTGCCAGCAGCTTGGACAACAATCAGCCCCAGCATTTT.

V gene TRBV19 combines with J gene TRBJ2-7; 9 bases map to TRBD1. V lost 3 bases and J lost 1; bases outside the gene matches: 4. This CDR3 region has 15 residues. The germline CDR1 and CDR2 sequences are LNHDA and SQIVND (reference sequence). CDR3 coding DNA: TGTGCCAGTAGTATTTCCGGACAGGGGTCCTACGAGCAGTACTTC. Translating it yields CASSISGQGSYEQYF.

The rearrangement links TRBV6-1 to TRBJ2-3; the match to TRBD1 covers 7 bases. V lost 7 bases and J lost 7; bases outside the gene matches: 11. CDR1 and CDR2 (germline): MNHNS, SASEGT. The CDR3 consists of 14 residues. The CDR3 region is CASNDRALGNTQYF. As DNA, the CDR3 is TGTGCCAGCAATGACAGGGCTCTGGGGAATACGCAGTATTTT.

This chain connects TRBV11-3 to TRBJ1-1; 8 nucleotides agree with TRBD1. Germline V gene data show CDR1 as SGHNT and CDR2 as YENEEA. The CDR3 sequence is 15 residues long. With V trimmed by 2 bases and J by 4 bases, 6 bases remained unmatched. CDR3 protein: CASSLTRGPATEAFF. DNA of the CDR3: TGTGCCAGCAGCTTAACCAGGGGGCCTGCCACTGAAGCTTTCTTT.

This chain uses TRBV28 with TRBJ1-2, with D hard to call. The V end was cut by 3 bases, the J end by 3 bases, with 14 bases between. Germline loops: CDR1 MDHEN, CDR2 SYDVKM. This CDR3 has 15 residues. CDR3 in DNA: TGTGCCAGCAGTTTGCACGGGTCTGTTCACTATGGCTACACCTTC. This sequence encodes CASSLHGSVHYGYTF.

This chain's CDR3 is CASSQRQASSYEQYF. As DNA, the CDR3 is TGTGCCAGCAGCCAGCGACAGGCGAGCTCCTACGAGCAGTACTTC. V is TRBV7-6 and J is TRBJ2-7; D possibly corresponds to TRBD1 (6 bases). The CDR3 extends over 15 amino acids. Trimming cost V 5 bases and J 0 bases, with 14 bases left between them. CDR1 is SGHVS, CDR2 FNYEAQ, per germline.

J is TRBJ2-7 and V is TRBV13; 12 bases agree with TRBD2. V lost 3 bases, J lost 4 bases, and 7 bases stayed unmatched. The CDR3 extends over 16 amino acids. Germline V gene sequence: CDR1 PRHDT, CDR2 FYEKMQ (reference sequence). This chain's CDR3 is CASSFRGTSGPYEQYF. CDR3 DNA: TGTGCCAGCAGCTTCCGCGGGACTAGCGGGCCTTACGAGCAGTACTTC. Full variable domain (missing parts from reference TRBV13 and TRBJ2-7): AAGVIQSPRHLIKEKRETATLKCYPIPRHDTVYWYQQGPGQDPQFLISFYEKMQSDKGSIPDRFSAQQFSDYHSELNMSSLELGDSALYFCASSFRGTSGPYEQYFGPGTRLTVT.

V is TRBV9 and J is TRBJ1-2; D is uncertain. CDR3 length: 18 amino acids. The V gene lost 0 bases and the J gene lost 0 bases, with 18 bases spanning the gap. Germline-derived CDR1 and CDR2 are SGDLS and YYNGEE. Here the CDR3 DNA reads TGTGCCAGCAGCGTAGAGGTCCCGGGAATTCCAGCTAACTATGGCTACACCTTC. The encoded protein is CASSVEVPGIPANYGYTF.

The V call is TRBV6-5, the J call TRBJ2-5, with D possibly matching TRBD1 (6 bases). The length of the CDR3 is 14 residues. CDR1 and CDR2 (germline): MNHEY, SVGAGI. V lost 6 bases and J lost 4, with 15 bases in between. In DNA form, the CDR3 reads TGTGCCAGCAGCCTGGGACACCGCACAGAGACCCAGTACTTC. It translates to CASSLGHRTETQYF.

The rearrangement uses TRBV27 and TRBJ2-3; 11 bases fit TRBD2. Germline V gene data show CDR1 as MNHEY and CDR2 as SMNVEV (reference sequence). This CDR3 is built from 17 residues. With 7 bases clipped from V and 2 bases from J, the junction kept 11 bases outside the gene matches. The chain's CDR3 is CASKGLASGRPTDTQYF. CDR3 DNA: TGTGCCAGCAAGGGGTTGGCTAGCGGGAGGCCCACAGATACGCAGTATTTT.

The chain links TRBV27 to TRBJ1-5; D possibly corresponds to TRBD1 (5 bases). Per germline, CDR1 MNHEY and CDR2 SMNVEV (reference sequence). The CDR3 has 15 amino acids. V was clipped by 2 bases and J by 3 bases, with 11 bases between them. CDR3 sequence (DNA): TGTGCCAGCAGTTTACAGGCCAGGGCCAATCAGCCCCAGCATTTT. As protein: CASSLQARANQPQHF.

CDR3 in amino acids: CASSLQAGFTDTQYF. In nucleotides, the CDR3 is TGCGCCAGCAGCTTGCAGGCGGGCTTCACAGATACGCAGTATTTT. This rearrangement joins TRBV5-1 to TRBJ2-3, with a tentative D call TRBD2 (5 bases). Germline values: CDR1 SGHRS, CDR2 YFSETQ. V was pared by 1 base and J by 2 bases, with 11 bases between. This CDR3 has 15 amino acids.

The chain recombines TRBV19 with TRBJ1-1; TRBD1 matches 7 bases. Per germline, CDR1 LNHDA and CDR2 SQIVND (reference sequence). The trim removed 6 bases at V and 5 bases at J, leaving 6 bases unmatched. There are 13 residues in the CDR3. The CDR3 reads CASRQQGRTEAFF. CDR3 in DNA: TGTGCCAGTAGACAACAGGGGAGGACTGAAGCTTTCTTT.

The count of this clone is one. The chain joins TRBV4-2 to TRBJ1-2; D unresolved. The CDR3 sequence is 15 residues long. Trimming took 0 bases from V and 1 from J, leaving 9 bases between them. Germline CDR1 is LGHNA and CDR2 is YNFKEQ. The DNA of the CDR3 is TGTGCCAGCAGCCAAGATTTAGAGGGTAACTATGGCTACACCTTC. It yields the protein CASSQDLEGNYGYTF.

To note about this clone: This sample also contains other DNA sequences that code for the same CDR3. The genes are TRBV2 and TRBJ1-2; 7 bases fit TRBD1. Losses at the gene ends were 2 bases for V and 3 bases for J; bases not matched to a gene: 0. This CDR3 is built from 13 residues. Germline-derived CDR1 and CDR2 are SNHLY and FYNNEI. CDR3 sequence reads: CASSEQGDYGYTF. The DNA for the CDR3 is TGTGCCAGCAGTGAACAGGGGGACTATGGCTACACCTTC. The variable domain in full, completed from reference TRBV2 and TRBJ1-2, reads EPEVTQTPSHQVTQMGQEVILRCVPISNHLYFYWYRQILGQKVEFLVSFYNNEISEKSEIFDDQFSVERPDGSNFTLKIRSTKLEDSAMYFCASSEQGDYGYTFGSGTRLTVV.

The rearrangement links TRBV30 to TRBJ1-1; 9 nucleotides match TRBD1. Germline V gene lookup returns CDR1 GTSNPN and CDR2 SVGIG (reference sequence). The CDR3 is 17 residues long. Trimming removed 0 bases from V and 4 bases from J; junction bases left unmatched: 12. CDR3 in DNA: TGTGCCTGGAGTGTTAGGACAGGGGCCCGTCTCGGCACTGAAGCTTTCTTT. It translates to CAWSVRTGARLGTEAFF.

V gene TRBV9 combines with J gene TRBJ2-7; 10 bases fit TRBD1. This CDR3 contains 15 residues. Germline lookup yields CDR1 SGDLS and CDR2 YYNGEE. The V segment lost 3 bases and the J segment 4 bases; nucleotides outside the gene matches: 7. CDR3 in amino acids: CASSAGQGMGYEQYF. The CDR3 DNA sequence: TGTGCCAGCAGCGCGGGACAGGGGATGGGGTACGAGCAGTACTTC.

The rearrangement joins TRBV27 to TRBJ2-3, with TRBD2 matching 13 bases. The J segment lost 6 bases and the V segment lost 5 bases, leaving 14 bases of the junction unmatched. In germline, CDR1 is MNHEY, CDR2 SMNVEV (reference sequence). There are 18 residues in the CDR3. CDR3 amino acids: CASSGGLAGPNFLDTQYF. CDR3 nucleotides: TGTGCCAGCAGTGGGGGACTAGCGGGGCCCAACTTTCTTGATACGCAGTATTTT.

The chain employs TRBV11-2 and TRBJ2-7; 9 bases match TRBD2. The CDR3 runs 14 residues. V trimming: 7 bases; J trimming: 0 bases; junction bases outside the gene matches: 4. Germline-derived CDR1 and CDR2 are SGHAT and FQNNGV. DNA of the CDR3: TGTGCCAGCAAGAGGACTAGCGCCTCCTACGAGCAGTACTTC. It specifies CASKRTSASYEQYF.